Listed here are 21 T cell receptor beta chains from one sample, sequenced in a study of blood T cell repertoires in COVID-19. This table comes from immunoSEQ multiplex PCR, and its TCRdb copy is limited to in-frame clones, with some not included. The sample consists of around 46,000 clones, approximately 90% of them appearing once. The specimen was peripheral blood. These receptors originate from a man in his forties with active COVID-19.

V usage is TRBV7-9 and J usage is TRBJ2-7; the D is unclear. The CDR3 consists of 12 residues. Germline CDR1 and CDR2: SEHNR and FQNEAQ (reference sequence). V was shortened by 1 base and J by 4 bases, with 5 bases between the two germline ends. Here the CDR3 reads CASSLGRYEQYF. In nucleotides, the CDR3 is TGTGCCAGCAGCTTAGGCAGGTACGAGCAGTACTTC.

The rearrangement uses TRBV3-1 (or the pseudogene TRBV3-2) and TRBJ2-3, with 7 positions matching TRBD1. With 4 bases clipped from V and 4 bases from J, the junction kept 11 bases outside the gene matches. Germline V gene data show CDR1 as LGHDT and CDR2 as YNNKEL (reference sequence). This CDR3 contains 16 residues. DNA of the CDR3: TGTGCCAGCAGCCCAAACAGGGGACCGAGGCCAGATACGCAGTATTTT. Amino acid sequence: CASSPNRGPRPDTQYF.

The chain uses TRBV30 and TRBJ2-3; 8 nucleotides agree with TRBD2. Germline assignment: CDR1 GTSNPN and CDR2 SVGIG (reference sequence). The CDR3 totals 16 residues. V lost 0 bases to trimming and J lost 6 bases; unmatched junction nucleotides: 11. The CDR3 DNA reads as TGTGCCTGGAGTGTACTAGACAGACGGGAGGGGGATACGCAGTATTTT. Its protein product is CAWSVLDRREGDTQYF.

CDR3 in amino acids: CASSRGQSSDTQYF. In DNA form, the CDR3 reads TGCGCCAGCAGCAGGGGCCAGAGCTCAGATACGCAGTATTTT. This chain joins TRBV5-1 and TRBJ2-3; D might be TRBD1 (5 bases). This CDR3 has 14 amino acids. Trimming shortened V by 4 bases and J by 4 bases, and 13 bases separated the two germline ends. Germline CDR1 reads SGHRS; CDR2 reads YFSETQ.

The V and J genes are TRBV6-5 and TRBJ2-7, with 11 bases fitting TRBD2. Trimming took 6 bases from V and 4 from J; bases not matched to a gene: 5. Per the germline V gene, CDR1 is MNHEY and CDR2 is SVGAGI. The CDR3 runs 14 residues. Written as DNA, the CDR3 is TGTGCCAGCAGCTTACTAGCGGGAGTGTACGAGCAGTACTTC. It specifies CASSLLAGVYEQYF.

The chain links TRBV4-1 to TRBJ1-5; TRBD1 matches at 8 bases. V lost 0 bases, J lost 0 bases, and 10 bases stayed unmatched. The CDR3 sequence is 19 residues long. CDR1 MGHRA and CDR2 YSYEKL come from the germline V gene. The CDR3 DNA sequence: TGCGCCAGCAGCCAAGATTCGGGCAGGGGGCTTTATAGCAATCAGCCCCAGCATTTT. Translating it yields CASSQDSGRGLYSNQPQHF.

V gene TRBV4-2 combines with J gene TRBJ2-3, with 8 bases lining up with TRBD2. The CDR3 sequence is 15 residues long. Germline CDR1 LGHNA, CDR2 YNFKEQ. V dropped 2 bases and J dropped 8; count of bases not matched to a gene: 9. The CDR3 here is CASSQPGGERLTQYF. CDR3 coding DNA: TGTGCCAGCAGCCAACCCGGGGGGGAGCGGCTTACGCAGTATTTT.

V gene TRBV18 combines with J gene TRBJ2-1, with TRBD1 matching over 8 bases. The CDR3 has 15 amino acids. Trimming took 3 bases from V and 7 from J; bases not matched to a gene: 8. Germline CDR1 and CDR2: KGHSH and LQKENI. CDR3 coding DNA: TGTGCCAGCTCACCTGAAGACAGGGGCAGGAATGAGCAGTTCTTC. Encoded protein: CASSPEDRGRNEQFF.

This clone was seen just once. The V gene is TRBV12-3 or TRBV12-4, the J gene TRBJ1-1, with a tentative D call TRBD1 (6 bases). This CDR3 is built from 13 residues. Trimming cost V 5 bases and J 6 bases, with 13 bases left between them. Here the CDR3 DNA reads TGTGCCAGCAGTCCCCGACAGGCCGCTGAAGCTTTCTTT. It encodes CASSPRQAAEAFF.

This clone has just a few counts. The chain employs TRBV5-4 and TRBJ1-1; D gene ambiguous. The CDR3 extends over 13 amino acids. V shed 4 bases and J shed 2 bases, with 9 bases lying between them. Looked up from germline, CDR1 is SGHNT and CDR2 is YYREEE (reference sequence). Here the CDR3 reads CASSPWSNTEAFF. CDR3 DNA sequence: TGTGCCAGCAGCCCTTGGAGCAACACTGAAGCTTTCTTT.

V gene TRBV4-1 combines with J gene TRBJ2-1; 13 bases agree with TRBD2. The germline gives CDR1 MGHRA, CDR2 YSYEKL. The trim removed 3 bases at V and 2 bases at J, leaving 10 bases unmatched. This CDR3 has 19 residues. The CDR3 sequence is CASSHERGTSGRAYNEQFF. The CDR3 nucleotides read TGCGCCAGCAGCCACGAGAGGGGTACTAGCGGGAGGGCCTACAATGAGCAGTTCTTC.

In DNA form, the CDR3 reads TGCGCCAGCAGCTTGGCCTGGAGCGGGGGAAGCACAGATACGCAGTATTTT. Its translation is CASSLAWSGGSTDTQYF. This chain uses TRBV5-1 with TRBJ2-3; 8 nucleotides align to TRBD2. Per germline, CDR1 SGHRS and CDR2 YFSETQ. J gave up 0 bases and V 0 bases, and 6 bases lay outside the gene matches. The CDR3 length is 17 residues.

The V and J genes are TRBV5-1 and TRBJ2-5; 8 positions agree with TRBD1. The germline gives CDR1 SGHRS, CDR2 YFSETQ. The CDR3 totals 15 residues. V was clipped by 3 bases and J by 5 bases; unmatched bases: 9. The CDR3 spells CASSWGTGRGETQYF. DNA of the CDR3: TGCGCCAGCAGCTGGGGGACAGGTCGAGGGGAGACCCAGTACTTC.

The gene calls are TRBV14 and TRBJ1-1; 7 positions match TRBD1. The germline CDR1 and CDR2 sequences are SGHDN and FVKESK. The V and J ends lost 5 bases and 5 bases, in that order; junction bases with no gene match: 2. This CDR3 comprises 12 residues. Written as DNA, the CDR3 is TGTGCCAGCAGCAAGACAGGGACTGAAGCTTTCTTT. It is translated as CASSKTGTEAFF.

The chain has TRBV9 and TRBJ1-5, with D maybe TRBD1 (6 bases). The germline V gene has CDR1 SGDLS and CDR2 YYNGEE. With 4 bases removed from V and 4 bases from J, the gap between germline ends came to 15 bases. The CDR3 is 15 residues long. The chain's CDR3 is CASSPSGHPNQPQHF. For the CDR3, the DNA is TGTGCCAGCAGCCCCTCGGGACACCCAAATCAGCCCCAGCATTTT.

This sequence joins TRBV4-2 and TRBJ2-7, with 10 bases fitting TRBD2. With 0 bases clipped from V and 3 bases from J, the junction kept 5 bases outside the gene matches. The CDR3 length is 16 residues. Germline V lookup: CDR1 LGHNA, CDR2 YNFKEQ. The chain's CDR3 is CASSQDTASGGYEQYF. CDR3 coding DNA: TGTGCCAGCAGCCAAGATACAGCTAGCGGGGGCTACGAGCAGTACTTC.

This chain joins TRBV30 and TRBJ2-7, with D unclear. The CDR3 sequence is 12 residues long. Germline lookup yields CDR1 GTSNPN and CDR2 SVGIG (reference sequence). The V end was cut by 6 bases, the J end by 2 bases, with 11 bases between. In nucleotides, the CDR3 is TGTGCCTGCGCGGAAGGAGCCTACGAGCAGTACTTC. It specifies CACAEGAYEQYF.

J is TRBJ1-1 and V is TRBV30, with D unresolved. This CDR3 has 15 residues. Germline V gives CDR1 GTSNPN, CDR2 SVGIG (reference sequence). The V and J ends lost 3 bases and 1 base respectively, with 15 bases between them. CDR3 protein: CAWRRLLGGNTEAFF. The CDR3 DNA is TGTGCCTGGAGACGCCTGCTAGGAGGGAACACTGAAGCTTTCTTT.

This sequence joins TRBV7-3 and TRBJ2-1; TRBD2 is a possible D gene (6 bases). Trimming took off 5 bases at V and 7 bases at J, with 15 bases between the two ends. Looked up from germline, CDR1 is SGHTA and CDR2 is FQGTGA. This CDR3 comprises 14 residues. CDR3 region: CASSDGLWGNEQFF. For the CDR3, the DNA is TGTGCCAGCAGCGACGGACTATGGGGGAATGAGCAGTTCTTC.

V gene TRBV7-9 combines with J gene TRBJ1-2; 7 nucleotides align to TRBD1. This CDR3 comprises 15 residues. Germline trimming cut 2 bases from V and 4 bases from J; bases unmatched to any gene: 7. Germline V gene lookup returns CDR1 SEHNR and CDR2 FQNEAQ (reference sequence). The CDR3 reads CASSLLTGSPYGYTF. For the CDR3, the DNA is TGTGCCAGCAGCTTATTGACAGGGTCCCCCTATGGCTACACCTTC.

The chain employs TRBV6-2 or TRBV6-3 and TRBJ1-1; D perhaps matches TRBD1 (5 bases). This CDR3 is built from 14 residues. The V end was cut by 2 bases, the J end by 5 bases, with 12 bases between. The germline V gene encodes CDR1 MNHEY and CDR2 SVGEGT. The CDR3 loop is CASSYGGGSTEAFF. The CDR3 DNA reads TGTGCCAGCAGTTACGGCGGGGGTTCTACTGAAGCTTTCTTT.